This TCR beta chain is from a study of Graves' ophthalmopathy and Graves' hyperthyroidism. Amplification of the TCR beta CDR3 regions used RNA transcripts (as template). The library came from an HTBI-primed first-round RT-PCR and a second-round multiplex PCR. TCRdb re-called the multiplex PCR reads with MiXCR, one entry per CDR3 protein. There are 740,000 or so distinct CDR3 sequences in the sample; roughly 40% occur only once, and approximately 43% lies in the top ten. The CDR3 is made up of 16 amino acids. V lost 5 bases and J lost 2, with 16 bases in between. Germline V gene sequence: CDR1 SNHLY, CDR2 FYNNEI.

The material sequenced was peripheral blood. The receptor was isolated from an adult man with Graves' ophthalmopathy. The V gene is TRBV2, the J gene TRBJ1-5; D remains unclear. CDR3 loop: CASSLSLGLGNQPQHF. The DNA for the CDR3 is TGTGCCAGCAGTTTATCGCTCGGGTTAGGCAATCAGCCCCAGCATTTT.